This T cell receptor (beta chain) was documented in a study of technical replicates of blood from a few donors. Generated by immunoSEQ multiplex PCR, the TCRdb table keeps only in-frame clones and is missing some. The data show 12,000 or so clones, about 90% seen once. This receptor was identified in a human donor in good health. Sequenced sample: PBMCs.

DNA for the CDR3: TGTGCCAGTTCTCCGGGGAGCGGGGGGTCCTACGAGCAGTACTTC. Its translation is CASSPGSGGSYEQYF. V usage is TRBV19 and J usage is TRBJ2-7, with TRBD2 matching 9 bases. Trimming at V came to 8 bases and at J to 1 base, leaving 9 bases not matched to a gene. Germline V gene data show CDR1 as LNHDA and CDR2 as SQIVND (reference sequence). The CDR3 spans 15 residues.